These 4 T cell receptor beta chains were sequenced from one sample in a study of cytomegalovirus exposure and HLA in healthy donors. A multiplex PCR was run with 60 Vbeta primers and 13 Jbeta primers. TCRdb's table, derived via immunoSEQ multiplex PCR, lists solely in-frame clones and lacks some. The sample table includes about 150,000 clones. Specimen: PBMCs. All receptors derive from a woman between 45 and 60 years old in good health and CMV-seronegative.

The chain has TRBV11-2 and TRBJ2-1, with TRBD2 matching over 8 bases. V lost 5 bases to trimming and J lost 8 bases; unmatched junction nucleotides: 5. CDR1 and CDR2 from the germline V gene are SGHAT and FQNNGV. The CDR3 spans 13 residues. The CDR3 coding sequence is TGTGCCAGCAGCCGGGGGGGTTGGGATGAGCAGTTCTTC. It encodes CASSRGGWDEQFF.

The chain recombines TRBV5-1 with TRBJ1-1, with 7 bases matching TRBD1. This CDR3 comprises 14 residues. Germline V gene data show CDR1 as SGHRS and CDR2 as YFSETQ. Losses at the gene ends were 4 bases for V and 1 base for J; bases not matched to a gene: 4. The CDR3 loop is CASSVGQPNTEAFF. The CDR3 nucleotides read TGCGCCAGCAGCGTGGGACAGCCGAACACTGAAGCTTTCTTT.

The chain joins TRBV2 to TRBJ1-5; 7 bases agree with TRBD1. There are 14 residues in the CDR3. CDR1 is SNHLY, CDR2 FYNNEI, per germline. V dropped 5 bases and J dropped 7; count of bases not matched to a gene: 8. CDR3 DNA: TGTGCCAGCAGTCCCAGGACAGGCGACCAGCCCCAGCATTTT. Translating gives CASSPRTGDQPQHF. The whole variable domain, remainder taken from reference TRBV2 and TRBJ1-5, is EPEVTQTPSHQVTQMGQEVILRCVPISNHLYFYWYRQILGQKVEFLVSFYNNEISEKSEIFDDQFSVERPDGSNFTLKIRSTKLEDSAMYFCASSPRTGDQPQHFGDGTRLSIL.

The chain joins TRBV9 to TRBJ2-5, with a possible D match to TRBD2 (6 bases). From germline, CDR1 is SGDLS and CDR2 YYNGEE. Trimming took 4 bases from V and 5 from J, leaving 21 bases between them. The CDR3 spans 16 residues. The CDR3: CASSRGGQGSMETQYF. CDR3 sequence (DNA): TGTGCCAGCAGCCGCGGAGGGCAGGGCTCTATGGAGACCCAGTACTTC. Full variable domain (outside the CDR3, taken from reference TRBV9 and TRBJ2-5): DSGVTQTPKHLITATGQRVTLRCSPRSGDLSVYWYQQSLDQGLQFLIQYYNGEERAKGNILERFSAQQFPDLHSELNLSSLELGDSALYFCASSRGGQGSMETQYFGPGTRLLVL.